The 10 T cell receptor beta chains in this list originate from one sample, sequenced in a study of blood T cell repertoires in COVID-19. Clones were read by immunoSEQ multiplex PCR, and TCRdb kept only the in-frame ones, dropping some. The table records under 250,000 clones, 83% of them present only once. The specimen was PBMCs or T cells enriched from blood (not recorded which). All receptors come from a woman aged 45-65 years who had been exposed to COVID-19.

The rearrangement uses TRBV9 and TRBJ2-3; tentatively, D is TRBD2 (7 bases). CDR3 length equals 15 residues. The germline CDR1 and CDR2 sequences are SGDLS and YYNGEE. With 2 bases removed from V and 4 bases from J, the gap between germline ends came to 14 bases. CDR3 nucleotides: TGTGCCAGCAGCGTGCTTGGGGGGGGCGCAGATACGCAGTATTTT. It translates to CASSVLGGGADTQYF.

The chain is built from TRBV2 and TRBJ1-1; 7 nucleotides agree with TRBD1. The V gene end was trimmed by 6 bases and the J gene end by 4 bases; junction bases not matched to a gene: 5. This CDR3 contains 13 residues. Germline V gene lookup returns CDR1 SNHLY and CDR2 FYNNEI. The CDR3 spells CASRFSGGTEAFF. The CDR3 nucleotides read TGTGCCAGCAGATTCTCAGGGGGCACTGAAGCTTTCTTT.

This clone rates as medium-sized. J is TRBJ2-5 and V is TRBV5-1; 9 nucleotides align to TRBD1. CDR3 size: 14 residues. V dropped 3 bases and J dropped 4; count of bases not matched to a gene: 4. The germline CDR1 and CDR2 sequences are SGHRS and YFSETQ. The CDR3 loop reads CASSSGQGLETQYF. As DNA, the CDR3 is TGCGCCAGCAGCTCAGGACAGGGGTTAGAGACCCAGTACTTC.

This clone was seen just once. The chain is built from TRBV7-2 and TRBJ2-5, with 8 bases matching TRBD2. The germline V gene has CDR1 SGHTA and CDR2 FQGNSA. J was trimmed by 1 base and V by 0 bases; bases with no gene match: 19. This CDR3 has 21 residues. CDR3 protein: CASSLAPLAGGAMRGQETQYF. The CDR3 bases are TGTGCCAGCAGCTTAGCCCCCCTGGCGGGGGGCGCCATGCGGGGCCAAGAGACCCAGTACTTC.

The rearrangement joins TRBV7-2 to TRBJ2-7, with 10 bases matching TRBD2. CDR3 length equals 17 residues. CDR1 and CDR2 (germline): SGHTA, FQGNSA. Trimming cost V 1 base and J 5 bases; bases outside gene matches: 11. Written as DNA, the CDR3 is TGTGCCAGCAGCTTAGTCCCCCCAGCGGGGGGGCGTAACGAGCAGTACTTC. Translation gives CASSLVPPAGGRNEQYF.

The chain links TRBV5-8 to TRBJ1-5; 7 positions agree with TRBD1. Looked up from germline, CDR1 is SGHTS and CDR2 is YDEGEE. This CDR3 spans 16 amino acids. Losses at the gene ends were 4 bases for V and 3 bases for J; bases not matched to a gene: 10. In DNA form, the CDR3 reads TGTGCCAGCAGCGATAAACAGGGGATAGACAATCAGCCCCAGCATTTT. Translated, it gives CASSDKQGIDNQPQHF.

This chain connects TRBV28 to TRBJ2-2; 7 nucleotides line up with TRBD2. Trimming took 7 bases from V and 4 from J; bases not matched to a gene: 3. Germline assignment: CDR1 MDHEN and CDR2 SYDVKM. CDR3 length: 13 residues. Here the CDR3 DNA reads TGTGCCAGCATCTCGGGGGGCACCGGGGAGCTGTTTTTT. This encodes CASISGGTGELFF.

J is TRBJ1-2 and V is TRBV25-1; perhaps TRBD1 as D (5 bases). Trimming pared 3 bases from V and 0 bases from J, leaving 20 bases between. The CDR3 consists of 18 residues. From germline, CDR1 is MGHDK and CDR2 SYGVNS. CDR3 region: CASSEDRAGPSSNYGYTF. As DNA, the CDR3 is TGTGCCAGCAGTGAGGATAGGGCAGGGCCCTCTTCTAACTATGGCTACACCTTC.

The chain is built from TRBV19 and TRBJ2-2; 12 nucleotides match TRBD1. The CDR3 has 16 residues. Germline lookup yields CDR1 LNHDA and CDR2 SQIVND (reference sequence). The V segment lost 5 bases and the J segment 4 bases; nucleotides outside the gene matches: 5. The CDR3, as DNA: TGTGCCAGTAGTCCCGGGACAGGGGGCTCCACCGGGGAGCTGTTTTTT. This encodes CASSPGTGGSTGELFF. Using reference TRBV19 and TRBJ2-2 for the parts outside the CDR3, the full variable domain is DGGITQSPKYLFRKEGQNVTLSCEQNLNHDAMYWYRQDPGQGLRLIYYSQIVNDFQKGDIAEGYSVSREKKESFPLTVTSAQKNPTAFYLCASSPGTGGSTGELFFGEGSRLTVL.

The chain employs TRBV15 and TRBJ2-5; D possibly corresponds to TRBD1 (6 bases). V lost 1 base to trimming and J lost 1 base, with 10 bases between them. CDR1 and CDR2 (germline): LNHNV, YYDKDF (reference sequence). This CDR3 has 15 residues. The CDR3 sequence is CATSRGLDSQETQYF. CDR3 DNA: TGTGCCACCAGCAGAGGTCTGGACAGCCAAGAGACCCAGTACTTC. Filled out from reference TRBV15 and TRBJ2-5, the complete variable domain reads DAMVIQNPRYQVTQFGKPVTLSCSQTLNHNVMYWYQQKSSQAPKLLFHYYDKDFNNEADTPDNFQSRRPNTSFCFLDIRSPGLGDTAMYLCATSRGLDSQETQYFGPGTRLLVL.